The 22 T cell receptor beta chains given below trace back to one sample, sequenced in a study of blood T cells in healthy people across ages. A sample-barcoded 5' primer and a J-beta primer mix were used in a second PCR of roughly 6 to 11 cycles. Each CDR3 protein gets one entry after TCRdb re-called the 5' RACE reads with MiXCR. The sample consists of about 720,000 distinct CDR3 sequences, 20% to 25% of them appearing once. Another study also made use of these data, one on T cells of mothers and their children.

What was sequenced was blood. Source of these receptors: a boy younger than 18 in good health.

This clonotype was counted a few times. The V and J genes are TRBV10-3 and TRBJ2-1, with a possible D match to TRBD2 (5 bases). The J call could be wrong; TRBJ2-7 is a better fit for the DNA end. CDR1 and CDR2 from the germline V gene are ENHRY and SYGVKD. This CDR3 region has 13 residues. The CDR3 DNA follows: TGTGCCATCAGTTTAGGACGAGAGGGCGAGCAGTACTTC. It is translated as CAISLGREGEQYF.

The chain recombines TRBV6-1 with TRBJ2-5, with 8 bases aligning to TRBD2. Germline trimming cut 6 bases from V and 6 bases from J; bases unmatched to any gene: 12. The CDR3 runs to 15 residues. CDR1 MNHNS and CDR2 SASEGT come from the germline V gene. Here the CDR3 reads CASRETGLDLKTQYF. CDR3 coding DNA: TGTGCCAGCAGGGAAACGGGACTAGATCTTAAGACCCAGTACTTC.

This clonotype has a handful of counts. The rearrangement uses TRBV7-9 and TRBJ1-3; D may be TRBD1 (6 bases). From germline, CDR1 is SEHNR and CDR2 FQNEAQ (reference sequence). This CDR3 comprises 17 residues. V was clipped by 5 bases and J by 3 bases, with 20 bases between them. The CDR3, as DNA: TGTGCCAGCAGCCGTGAGGTCGGGGGCGTCTATGGAAACACCATATATTTT. It is translated as CASSREVGGVYGNTIYF.

This clonotype has just a few counts. The V gene is TRBV7-2, the J gene TRBJ2-7; perhaps TRBD2 as D (5 bases). CDR1 and CDR2 from the germline V gene are SGHTA and FQGNSA. This CDR3 comprises 14 residues. Trimming took off 2 bases at V and 7 bases at J, with 15 bases between the two ends. The CDR3 sequence: CASSLQAVGGEQYF. The CDR3 DNA follows: TGTGCCAGCAGCTTACAAGCGGTCGGCGGAGAGCAGTACTTC.

The sample holds a few counts of this clonotype. The rearrangement uses TRBV27 and TRBJ2-5; no firm D call. CDR1 and CDR2 (germline): MNHEY, SMNVEV (reference sequence). The ends were cut back, 8 bases at V and 1 base at J, with 11 bases in the middle. CDR3 length: 13 amino acids. In DNA form, the CDR3 reads TGTGCCAGCGGTTCAGTATTCCAAGAGACCCAGTACTTC. Its translation: CASGSVFQETQYF.

This clonotype was observed a handful of times. The chain recombines TRBV2 with TRBJ2-3; 13 nucleotides match TRBD2. The CDR3 has 18 residues. V lost 6 bases, J lost 2 bases, and 11 bases stayed unmatched. CDR1 SNHLY and CDR2 FYNNEI come from the germline V gene. The CDR3 DNA sequence: TGTGCCAGCAGGAATAGACTAGCGGGGGGAAAAGACACAGATACGCAGTATTTT. Translating it yields CASRNRLAGGKDTDTQYF. Together with reference TRBV2 and TRBJ2-3, the CDR3 gives the full variable domain: EPEVTQTPSHQVTQMGQEVILRCVPISNHLYFYWYRQILGQKVEFLVSFYNNEISEKSEIFDDQFSVERPDGSNFTLKIRSTKLEDSAMYFCASRNRLAGGKDTDTQYFGPGTRLTVL.

The gene calls are TRBV7-3 and TRBJ2-2; TRBD2 matches 8 bases. This CDR3 comprises 16 residues. Germline CDR1 is SGHTA and CDR2 is FQGTGA. The V segment lost 5 bases and the J segment 5 bases; nucleotides outside the gene matches: 10. CDR3 bases: TGTGCCAGCAGCCGGAGATCCGGCGGGGGGACCGGGGAGCTGTTTTTT. Amino acids: CASSRRSGGGTGELFF.

The chain is built from TRBV14 and TRBJ1-2, with 9 bases aligning to TRBD1. Unmatched junction bases numbered 10, after V lost 4 bases and J lost 4 bases. The CDR3 is 16 residues long. Germline assignment: CDR1 SGHDN and CDR2 FVKESK. CDR3 in amino acids: CASSLSGPGQGYGYTF. In nucleotides, the CDR3 is TGTGCCAGCAGCCTCTCAGGCCCGGGACAGGGCTATGGCTACACCTTC.

In regard to this clonotype: One end of the junction fails to match germline, which may point to a read error. In DNA, the CDR3 is TGTGCCAGCAGCCTAGGACTAGCGGGGGGGTCTACGGTCTTC. This encodes CASSLGLAGGSTVF. This chain links TRBV5-6 with TRBJ2-1; 15 bases align to TRBD2. The CDR3 has 14 amino acids. CDR1 and CDR2 from the germline V gene are SGHDT and YYEEEE.

This clonotype was recorded a few times. The chain joins TRBV5-1 to TRBJ2-6; a possible D gene is TRBD1 (5 bases). The CDR3 has 15 amino acids. V shed 6 bases and J shed 0 bases, with 10 bases lying between them. Germline V gives CDR1 SGHRS, CDR2 YFSETQ. The chain's CDR3 is CASMQGLSGANVLTF. CDR3 nucleotides: TGCGCCAGCATGCAGGGCCTCTCTGGGGCCAACGTCCTGACTTTC.

V is TRBV28 and J is TRBJ2-7; 11 bases fit TRBD2. Unmatched junction bases numbered 10, after V lost 9 bases and J lost 3 bases. The V gene's germline CDR1 is MDHEN and CDR2 SYDVKM. This CDR3 is 15 amino acids long. This CDR3 is CASSPELAGVYEQYF. The CDR3 DNA is TGTGCCAGTAGTCCAGAACTAGCGGGAGTCTACGAGCAGTACTTC.

This clonotype was counted a few times. The chain recombines TRBV7-9 with TRBJ2-3; D possibly corresponds to TRBD1 (6 bases). CDR3 length equals 13 residues. V lost 4 bases, J lost 5 bases, and 10 bases lay in between. In germline, CDR1 is SEHNR, CDR2 FQNEAQ (reference sequence). The CDR3 bases are TGTGCCAGCAGCTGGACAGCCGGAGATACGCAGTATTTT. Protein: CASSWTAGDTQYF.

In its sample, this clonotype was seen a few times. Here the CDR3 reads CATSSGTSGINEQFF. As DNA, the CDR3 is TGTGCCACAAGTTCCGGGACTAGCGGGATCAATGAGCAGTTCTTC. The chain combines TRBV10-3 with TRBJ2-5, with 13 bases that match TRBD2. The J call is in doubt because the DNA end fits TRBJ2-1 better. This CDR3 has 15 amino acids. Looked up from germline, CDR1 is ENHRY and CDR2 is SYGVKD.

J is TRBJ1-2 and V is TRBV24-1; TRBD1 matches at 9 bases. This CDR3 contains 19 residues. J was trimmed by 7 bases and V by 4 bases; bases with no gene match: 21. The germline CDR1 and CDR2 sequences are KGHDR and SFDVKD. The CDR3 is CATSDQNGQGCHTGCGYTF. DNA for the CDR3: TGTGCCACCAGTGACCAGAATGGACAGGGGTGTCATACCGGGTGTGGCTACACCTTC.

There are a few counts of this clonotype. V usage is TRBV20-1 and J usage is TRBJ1-2, with 9 positions matching TRBD1. CDR1 is DFQATT and CDR2 is SNEGSKA in the germline V gene (reference sequence). This CDR3 contains 14 residues. With 2 bases clipped from V and 5 bases from J, the junction kept 6 bases outside the gene matches. This CDR3 reads CSARMTGGSYGYTF. The CDR3 coding sequence is TGCAGTGCTAGAATGACAGGGGGGAGTTATGGCTACACCTTC.

This clonotype was counted a few times. The chain is built from TRBV29-1 and TRBJ2-2; D is unclear. Germline CDR1 SQVTM, CDR2 ANQGSEA. The CDR3 is 12 amino acids. Trimming left V 3 bases short and J 3 bases short, with 5 bases between. As DNA, the CDR3 is TGCAGCGTTGAGAGGTACACCGGGGAGCTGTTTTTT. Encoded protein: CSVERYTGELFF.

The genes are TRBV20-1 and TRBJ1-1; no reliable D call. This CDR3 spans 14 amino acids. The V end lost 3 bases, the J end lost 1 base, and 12 bases lay between the germline ends. Germline values: CDR1 DFQATT, CDR2 SNEGSKA (reference sequence). CDR3 bases: TGCAGTGCTAGGGACCTGAGGAGGAACACTGAAGCTTTCTTT. Encoded protein: CSARDLRRNTEAFF.

This clonotype has a handful of counts. This chain connects TRBV10-3 to TRBJ2-5; 8 nucleotides agree with TRBD1. The assigned J gene may be wrong: the sequence end matches TRBJ2-7 better. The CDR3 length is 15 residues. Germline V gene sequence: CDR1 ENHRY, CDR2 SYGVKD. The CDR3 bases are TGTGCCATCAGTGAAACCGGACAGGGTTTTTACGAGCAGTACTTC. Protein sequence: CAISETGQGFYEQYF.

Note on this clonotype: A junction boundary mismatches the germline segment, possibly from a read error. This sequence joins TRBV4-1 and TRBJ2-1; 13 positions agree with TRBD2. The better agreement between TRBJ2-5 and the DNA end casts doubt on the J call. The germline V gene has CDR1 MGHRA and CDR2 YSYEKL. This CDR3 is 17 amino acids long. The CDR3 region is CAGSQGTSGATEGTQYF. Here the CDR3 DNA reads TGCGCCGGCAGCCAAGGGACTAGCGGGGCTACCGAGGGGACCCAGTACTTC.

This clonotype was found a few times. The chain has TRBV3-1 and TRBJ2-7; D call uncertain. The V gene's germline CDR1 is LGHDT and CDR2 YNNKEL (reference sequence). CDR3 length: 15 residues. Trimming stripped 4 bases from V and 0 bases from J, with 13 bases between. CDR3 sequence (DNA): TGTGCCAGCAGCCGAGGCTCCTACGCCTCCTACGAGCAGTACTTC. Translating it yields CASSRGSYASYEQYF.

This clonotype was counted between two and nine times. The chain has TRBV11-2 and TRBJ2-1; D unclear. The germline V gene encodes CDR1 SGHAT and CDR2 FQNNGV. Between the trimmed V and J ends, which lost 2 bases and 4 bases, there was a span of 15 bases. The CDR3 runs to 16 residues. The CDR3 reads CASSLPGVSGYNEQFF. DNA of the CDR3: TGTGCCAGCAGCTTACCCGGAGTATCGGGTTACAATGAGCAGTTCTTC.

This clonotype was seen a handful of times. The V call is TRBV6-2 or TRBV6-3, the J call TRBJ2-5; D is perhaps TRBD1 or TRBD2 (5 bases each). The CDR3 is 13 amino acids. V dropped 5 bases and J dropped 4 bases, with 11 bases sitting between them. Looked up from germline, CDR1 is MNHEY and CDR2 is SVGEGT. Here the CDR3 DNA reads TGTGCCAGCAGTCGTCGGGACCGAGAGACCCAGTACTTC. Translating gives CASSRRDRETQYF.